Each of the 22 T cell receptor beta chains below was sequenced from the same sample in a study of cytomegalovirus exposure and HLA in healthy donors. In the PCR, 60 Vbeta and 13 Jbeta primers were used. Assay: immunoSEQ multiplex PCR; the TCRdb copy retains only in-frame clones and omits some. Of roughly 120,000 clones in the sample, approximately 76% were seen once. What was sequenced was PBMCs. These TCRs come from a man aged 50-59 years in good health and CMV-seropositive.

J is TRBJ1-1 and V is TRBV7-9; 9 nucleotides line up with TRBD1. Germline CDR1 SEHNR, CDR2 FQNEAQ (reference sequence). The CDR3 is 16 residues long. V lost 4 bases, J lost 1 base, and 7 bases stayed unmatched. The CDR3 region has the DNA TGTGCCAGCAGCTCCACAGGGGGCTCGCAGAACACTGAAGCTTTCTTT. Translation: CASSSTGGSQNTEAFF.

The J gene is TRBJ2-1, the V gene TRBV6-5; D is undetermined. This CDR3 region has 13 residues. The V end lost 2 bases, the J end lost 2 bases, and 4 bases lay between the germline ends. Germline assignment: CDR1 MNHEY and CDR2 SVGAGI. CDR3 nucleotide sequence: TGTGCCAGCAGTTACGCTACCTACAATGAGCAGTTCTTC. Amino acids: CASSYATYNEQFF.

The chain employs TRBV28 and TRBJ1-2, with 9 positions matching TRBD1. Germline trimming cut 3 bases from V and 2 bases from J; bases unmatched to any gene: 4. The CDR3 totals 15 residues. The V gene's germline CDR1 is MDHEN and CDR2 SYDVKM. CDR3: CASSFEGTGNYGYTF. The DNA of the CDR3 is TGTGCCAGCAGTTTCGAAGGGACAGGGAACTATGGCTACACCTTC.

V and J are TRBV11-2 and TRBJ1-1; D gene unclear. CDR1 and CDR2 from the germline V gene are SGHAT and FQNNGV. There are 15 residues in the CDR3. V shed 0 bases and J shed 1 base, with 9 bases lying between them. CDR3 in DNA: TGTGCCAGCAGCTTAGATCGGGGTGGGAACACTGAAGCTTTCTTT. It codes for CASSLDRGGNTEAFF. The full variable domain, in which reference TRBV11-2 and TRBJ1-1 provide the parts outside the CDR3, is EAGVAQSPRYKIIEKRQSVAFWCNPISGHATLYWYQQILGQGPKLLIQFQNNGVVDDSQLPKDRFSAERLKGVDSTLKIQPAKLEDSAVYLCASSLDRGGNTEAFFGQGTRLTVV.

The chain links TRBV6-1 to TRBJ1-5; TRBD1 might be the D (5 bases). CDR1 and CDR2 from the germline V gene are MNHNS and SASEGT. The CDR3 length is 15 residues. V shed 4 bases and J shed 3 bases, with 13 bases lying between them. DNA of the CDR3: TGTGCCAGCAGTGGGCAACAGGCTATCAATCAGCCCCAGCATTTT. Translating gives CASSGQQAINQPQHF.

In nucleotides, the CDR3 is TGTGCCAGCCGGGACAGGGGACGAGAGACCCAGTACTTC. This sequence encodes CASRDRGRETQYF. The V gene is TRBV19, the J gene TRBJ2-5, with TRBD1 identical over 10 bases. CDR1 LNHDA and CDR2 SQIVND come from the germline V gene (reference sequence). The junction had 5 bases not matched to a gene; V was cut back by 9 bases and J by 4 bases. The CDR3 length is 13 residues.

Written as DNA, the CDR3 is TGTGCCAGCGACAGGGGATTTAGGAATGAGCAGTTCTTC. Its translation is CASDRGFRNEQFF. The chain recombines TRBV6-1 with TRBJ2-1, with TRBD1 identical over 8 bases. The CDR3 loop spans 13 amino acids. The ends lost 8 bases at V and 7 bases at J; junction bases unmatched: 7. CDR1 MNHNS and CDR2 SASEGT come from the germline V gene.

The chain recombines TRBV11-2 with TRBJ1-2, with a possible D match to TRBD1 (6 bases). CDR1 is SGHAT, CDR2 FQNNGV, per germline. This CDR3 contains 12 residues. Deletions cut 5 bases from V and 7 bases from J, with 11 bases between. CDR3 sequence reads: CASSDGQFGYTF. The CDR3 DNA is TGTGCCAGCAGCGATGGACAGTTTGGCTACACCTTC.

The CDR3 DNA sequence: TGTGCCAGCTCACCATCTAACAGCTTGAACACTGAAGCTTTCTTT. Translating gives CASSPSNSLNTEAFF. The genes are TRBV18 and TRBJ1-1, with D uncertain. V dropped 2 bases and J dropped 0 bases, with 10 bases sitting between them. The CDR3 covers 15 residues. CDR1 is KGHSH and CDR2 is LQKENI in the germline V gene.

V is TRBV19 and J is TRBJ1-4; D may be TRBD1 (6 bases). In germline, CDR1 is LNHDA, CDR2 SQIVND (reference sequence). Trimming stripped 7 bases from V and 4 bases from J, with 13 bases between. The CDR3 has 14 residues. The CDR3 sequence is CASNPGHSNEKLFF. CDR3 in DNA: TGTGCCAGTAACCCGGGACACAGTAATGAAAAACTGTTTTTT.

The rearrangement links TRBV10-1 to TRBJ2-3, with 7 bases lining up with TRBD2. The junction had 12 bases not matched to a gene; V was cut back by 4 bases and J by 2 bases. CDR3 length: 17 amino acids. Germline V gene lookup returns CDR1 WNHNN and CDR2 SYGVQD (reference sequence). The CDR3 nucleotides are TGCGCCAGCAGTGCAGCCCCCGGGGAGGGTCACACAGATACGCAGTATTTT. Translated: CASSAAPGEGHTDTQYF.

The table lists this clone with a count of one. J is TRBJ1-2 and V is TRBV5-4; 7 nucleotides line up with TRBD1. V trimming: 4 bases; J trimming: 4 bases; junction bases outside the gene matches: 4. CDR1 is SGHNT, CDR2 YYREEE, per germline (reference sequence). CDR3 length: 13 residues. CDR3 bases: TGTGCCAGCAGCCCTGGGACAGCCTATGGCTACACCTTC. It yields the protein CASSPGTAYGYTF.

The chain combines TRBV27 with TRBJ2-5, with 10 bases fitting TRBD1. The junction had 10 bases not matched to a gene; V was cut back by 0 bases and J by 9 bases. There are 16 residues in the CDR3. The germline V gene has CDR1 MNHEY and CDR2 SMNVEV (reference sequence). This CDR3 is CASSLSAGTGEGAQYF. For the CDR3, the DNA is TGTGCCAGCAGTTTATCCGCCGGGACAGGGGAAGGGGCCCAGTACTTC.

This sequence joins TRBV5-1 and TRBJ2-3; 7 bases agree with TRBD2. The CDR3 covers 15 residues. Germline V gives CDR1 SGHRS, CDR2 YFSETQ. V shed 3 bases, J shed 4 bases, and the junction held 8 bases outside the gene matches. CDR3 protein: CASSSSGGGADTQYF. CDR3 bases: TGCGCCAGCAGCTCTTCCGGGGGAGGGGCAGATACGCAGTATTTT.

The chain couples TRBV28 to TRBJ2-7, with 12 bases aligning to TRBD2. There are 18 residues in the CDR3. CDR1 and CDR2 (germline): MDHEN, SYDVKM. The J segment lost 5 bases and the V segment lost 2 bases, leaving 13 bases of the junction unmatched. The CDR3 DNA reads as TGTGCCAGCAGTTTAGTTAGACTAGCGGGAGAGAAATCGAACGAGCAGTACTTC. This gives the protein CASSLVRLAGEKSNEQYF.

This sequence joins TRBV28 and TRBJ2-7, with 10 nucleotides matching TRBD2. Losses at the gene ends were 4 bases for V and 3 bases for J; bases not matched to a gene: 12. From germline, CDR1 is MDHEN and CDR2 SYDVKM. The CDR3 runs to 17 residues. CDR3 loop: CASSSPRALAGDYEQYF. The CDR3 DNA reads TGTGCCAGCAGTTCCCCTAGGGCGCTAGCGGGGGACTACGAGCAGTACTTC.

In its sample, this clone was seen a few times. The chain uses TRBV2 and TRBJ2-1; a weak D match, TRBD2 (5 bases). Germline V gene data show CDR1 as SNHLY and CDR2 as FYNNEI. The CDR3 has 15 residues. The V end lost 3 bases, the J end lost 0 bases, and 9 bases lay between the germline ends. CDR3 in amino acids: CASSEAGGSYNEQFF. The CDR3, as DNA: TGTGCCAGCAGTGAGGCGGGCGGCTCCTACAATGAGCAGTTCTTC.

V gene TRBV28 combines with J gene TRBJ1-1; D is undetermined. The CDR3 length is 13 residues. V was cut by 5 bases and J by 0 bases, with 7 bases left in between. Germline CDR1 MDHEN, CDR2 SYDVKM. The CDR3 loop is CASSPQVNTEAFF. The CDR3 region has the DNA TGTGCCAGCAGTCCCCAGGTGAACACTGAAGCTTTCTTT.

The chain combines TRBV19 with TRBJ1-1, with 7 positions matching TRBD1. V gave up 0 bases and J gave up 1 base; unmatched junction bases: 11. CDR3 length equals 18 residues. Per the germline V gene, CDR1 is LNHDA and CDR2 is SQIVND (reference sequence). For the CDR3, the DNA is TGTGCCAGTAGTATAGATGCCAGGGGGTGGGGTTCGAACACTGAAGCTTTCTTT. Translating it yields CASSIDARGWGSNTEAFF.

V gene TRBV10-2 combines with J gene TRBJ2-7; 14 bases match TRBD2. There are 13 residues in the CDR3. Germline V gene lookup returns CDR1 WSHSY and CDR2 SAAADI. Unmatched junction bases numbered 2, after V lost 8 bases and J lost 5 bases. This CDR3 is CASGGLAGDEQYF. CDR3 bases: TGCGCCAGCGGGGGACTAGCGGGAGACGAGCAGTACTTC.

The V gene is TRBV11-2, the J gene TRBJ2-1; TRBD2 matches 9 bases. The V gene's germline CDR1 is SGHAT and CDR2 FQNNGV. V shed 5 bases, J shed 7 bases, and the junction held 12 bases outside the gene matches. This CDR3 spans 16 amino acids. This chain's CDR3 is CASSPSLGTSLNEQFF. DNA of the CDR3: TGTGCCAGCAGCCCCTCCCTCGGGACTAGCCTTAATGAGCAGTTCTTC.

The V and J genes are TRBV21-1 and TRBJ1-2. TRBV21-1 is a recognized pseudogene. The CDR3 spans 17 residues. The CDR3 loop is CASSKADSPGLGHGYTF. The DNA for the CDR3 is TGTGCCAGCAGCAAAGCCGACTCTCCGGGACTGGGGCATGGCTACACCTTC.